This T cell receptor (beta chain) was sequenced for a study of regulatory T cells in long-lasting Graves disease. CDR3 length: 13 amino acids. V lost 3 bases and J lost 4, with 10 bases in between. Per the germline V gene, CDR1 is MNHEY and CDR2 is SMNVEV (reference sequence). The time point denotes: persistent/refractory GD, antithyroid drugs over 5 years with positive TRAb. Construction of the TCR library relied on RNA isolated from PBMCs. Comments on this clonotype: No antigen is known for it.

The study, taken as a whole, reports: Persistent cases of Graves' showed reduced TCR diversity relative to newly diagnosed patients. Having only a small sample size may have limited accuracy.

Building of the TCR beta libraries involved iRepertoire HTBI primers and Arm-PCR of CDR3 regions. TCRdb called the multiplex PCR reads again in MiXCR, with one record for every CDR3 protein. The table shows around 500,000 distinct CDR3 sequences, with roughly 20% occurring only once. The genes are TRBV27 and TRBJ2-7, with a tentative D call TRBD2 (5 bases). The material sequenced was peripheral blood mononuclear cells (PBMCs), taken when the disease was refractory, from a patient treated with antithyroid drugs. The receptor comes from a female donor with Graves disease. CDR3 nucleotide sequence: TGTGCCAGCAGTTTCGGGATGTCTTACGAGCAGTACTTC. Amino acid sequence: CASSFGMSYEQYF.